This passage covers 16 T cell receptor beta chains from one sample sequenced in a study of technical replicates of blood from a handful of donors. Generated by immunoSEQ multiplex PCR, the TCRdb table keeps only in-frame clones and is missing some. The table shows around 70,000 clones, with roughly 94% occurring only once. Sequenced input: T cells isolated from PBMCs. The receptors stem from a human donor in good health.

The V and J genes are TRBV28 and TRBJ1-5, with D possibly matching TRBD1 (5 bases). Germline assignment: CDR1 MDHEN and CDR2 SYDVKM. The V end was cut by 8 bases, the J end by 0 bases, with 17 bases between. This CDR3 spans 16 amino acids. The CDR3 is CASDSPGVYSNQPQHF. DNA of the CDR3: TGTGCCAGCGATTCACCGGGGGTGTATAGCAATCAGCCCCAGCATTTT. The full variable domain, completed using reference TRBV28 and TRBJ1-5, is DVKVTQSSRYLVKRTGEKVFLECVQDMDHENMFWYRQDPGLGLRLIYFSYDVKMKEKGDIPEGYSVSREKKERFSLILESASTNQTSMYLCASDSPGVYSNQPQHFGDGTRLSIL.

CDR3 nucleotide sequence: TGTGCCAGCGCGGGGGAAGGGGTGGATTATGGTAATTCACCCCTCCACTTT. Translation gives CASAGEGVDYGNSPLHF. This chain links TRBV11-3 with TRBJ1-6; tentatively, D is TRBD1 (5 bases). Germline V CDR1 and CDR2: SGHNT, YENEEA. V was trimmed by 8 bases and J by 6 bases, leaving 23 bases between them. The CDR3 is made up of 17 amino acids.

The V and J genes are TRBV19 and TRBJ1-3; unclear D gene. CDR1 is LNHDA and CDR2 is SQIVND in the germline V gene (reference sequence). V was trimmed by 7 bases and J by 4 bases, leaving 14 bases between them. The CDR3 is 14 amino acids. This CDR3 reads CASTVLPGGNTIYF. The DNA for the CDR3 is TGTGCCAGTACGGTCCTACCGGGGGGAAACACCATATATTTT. Together with reference TRBV19 and TRBJ1-3, the CDR3 gives the full variable domain: DGGITQSPKYLFRKEGQNVTLSCEQNLNHDAMYWYRQDPGQGLRLIYYSQIVNDFQKGDIAEGYSVSREKKESFPLTVTSAQKNPTAFYLCASTVLPGGNTIYFGEGSWLTVV.

J is TRBJ1-1 and V is TRBV5-4, with 7 nucleotides matching TRBD1. This CDR3 region has 14 residues. V trimming: 4 bases; J trimming: 1 base; junction bases outside the gene matches: 4. CDR1 is SGHNT and CDR2 is YYREEE in the germline V gene (reference sequence). This CDR3 reads CASSRTGQNTEAFF. The CDR3 DNA is TGTGCCAGCAGCCGGACAGGTCAGAACACTGAAGCTTTCTTT.

The chain recombines TRBV2 with TRBJ1-4; tentatively, D is TRBD1 (6 bases). The CDR3 covers 13 residues. CDR1 is SNHLY and CDR2 is FYNNEI in the germline V gene. The V and J ends lost 3 bases and 10 bases respectively, with 12 bases between them. CDR3 residues: CASSDEQGRKLFF. For the CDR3, the DNA is TGTGCCAGCAGTGATGAACAGGGAAGAAAACTGTTTTTT.

In its sample, this clone was seen once. The chain carries TRBV15 and TRBJ2-3, with 14 bases fitting TRBD2. CDR3 length: 15 residues. Germline CDR1 reads LNHNV; CDR2 reads YYDKDF (reference sequence). Trimming removed 9 bases from V and 4 bases from J; junction bases left unmatched: 6. DNA for the CDR3: TGTGCCACTAACCCGACTAGCGGGGGGGCAGATACGCAGTATTTT. It specifies CATNPTSGGADTQYF.

In DNA form, the CDR3 reads TGCGCCAGCAAGGTAATGCAGGGGGACTATGGCTACACCTTC. This sequence encodes CASKVMQGDYGYTF. The V and J genes are TRBV5-1 and TRBJ1-2; 7 nucleotides match TRBD1. Losses at the gene ends were 6 bases for V and 3 bases for J; bases not matched to a gene: 8. The germline V gene encodes CDR1 SGHRS and CDR2 YFSETQ. The CDR3 length is 14 residues.

V gene TRBV19 combines with J gene TRBJ1-2, with D tentatively TRBD1 (6 bases). Germline V gene lookup returns CDR1 LNHDA and CDR2 SQIVND (reference sequence). The V gene lost 6 bases and the J gene lost 8 bases, with 19 bases spanning the gap. The CDR3 spans 14 residues. The chain's CDR3 is CASSPQTGSSGYTF. For the CDR3, the DNA is TGTGCCAGTAGCCCCCAAACAGGGTCTTCGGGCTACACCTTC.

CDR3 bases: TGTGCCAGCTCACCTCAATCGGGACTAACAAACACCGGGGAGCTGTTTTTT. It yields the protein CASSPQSGLTNTGELFF. The chain combines TRBV18 with TRBJ2-2; 7 bases line up with TRBD2. The CDR3 spans 17 residues. With 3 bases clipped from V and 2 bases from J, the junction kept 9 bases outside the gene matches. In germline, CDR1 is KGHSH, CDR2 LQKENI.

This sequence joins TRBV7-9 and TRBJ2-1, with D hard to call. Germline V CDR1 and CDR2: SEHNR, FQNEAQ (reference sequence). V dropped 5 bases and J dropped 3 bases, with 14 bases sitting between them. The length of the CDR3 is 15 residues. The CDR3 protein is CASSPGSRHYNEQFF. The DNA for the CDR3 is TGTGCCAGCAGCCCTGGTTCTAGGCACTACAATGAGCAGTTCTTC. Full variable domain (missing parts from reference TRBV7-9 and TRBJ2-1): DTGVSQNPRHKITKRGQNVTFRCDPISEHNRLYWYRQTLGQGPEFLTYFQNEAQLEKSRLLSDRFSAERPKGSFSTLEIQRTEQGDSAMYLCASSPGSRHYNEQFFGPGTRLTVL.

The rearrangement uses TRBV30 and TRBJ1-5; 9 nucleotides agree with TRBD1. The CDR3 is 12 amino acids. The germline gives CDR1 GTSNPN, CDR2 SVGIG (reference sequence). The V gene end was trimmed by 2 bases and the J gene end by 7 bases; junction bases not matched to a gene: 0. The CDR3 bases are TGTGCCTGGAGTACAGGGGGCCAGCCCCAGCATTTT. It yields the protein CAWSTGGQPQHF.

This rearrangement joins TRBV11-3 to TRBJ2-6; weak D call: TRBD2 (6 bases). Germline lookup yields CDR1 SGHNT and CDR2 YENEEA. The V end was cut by 3 bases, the J end by 1 base, with 13 bases between. The CDR3 spans 17 residues. The DNA of the CDR3 is TGTGCCAGCAGCTTCGGGGGTGGTACTTCTGGGGCCAACGTCCTGACTTTC. Its translation: CASSFGGGTSGANVLTF. Drawing the rest from reference TRBV11-3 and TRBJ2-6, the complete variable domain is EAGVVQSPRYKIIEKKQPVAFWCNPISGHNTLYWYLQNLGQGPELLIRYENEEAVDDSQLPKDRFSAERLKGVDSTLKIQPAELGDSAVYLCASSFGGGTSGANVLTFGAGSRLTVL.

The sample holds one count of this clone. The V and J genes are TRBV19 and TRBJ2-7, with 10 bases lining up with TRBD1. Germline CDR1 is LNHDA and CDR2 is SQIVND (reference sequence). V lost 6 bases and J lost 1; bases outside the gene matches: 6. This CDR3 contains 15 residues. The CDR3 loop reads CASRLGQGVSYEQYF. CDR3 in DNA: TGTGCCAGTAGGCTCGGACAGGGGGTATCCTACGAGCAGTACTTC. The full variable domain, its missing parts supplied by reference TRBV19 and TRBJ2-7, is DGGITQSPKYLFRKEGQNVTLSCEQNLNHDAMYWYRQDPGQGLRLIYYSQIVNDFQKGDIAEGYSVSREKKESFPLTVTSAQKNPTAFYLCASRLGQGVSYEQYFGPGTRLTVT.

This sequence joins TRBV6-5 and TRBJ1-4; 7 positions match TRBD1. This CDR3 has 15 residues. Germline V gene sequence: CDR1 MNHEY, CDR2 SVGAGI. The ends lost 6 bases at V and 10 bases at J; junction bases unmatched: 14. CDR3 amino acids: CASRRQGFGLGKLFF. In DNA form, the CDR3 reads TGTGCCAGCAGGCGACAGGGATTTGGGTTAGGAAAACTGTTTTTT.

The chain joins TRBV5-6 to TRBJ1-2, with 7 bases lining up with TRBD1. The CDR3 extends over 16 amino acids. Germline lookup yields CDR1 SGHDT and CDR2 YYEEEE. With V trimmed by 6 bases and J by 6 bases, 17 bases remained unmatched. In DNA, the CDR3 is TGTGCCAGCATCACAACTTGGTCTAGGGGGCTGGATGGCTACACCTTC. Translating it yields CASITTWSRGLDGYTF.

This chain connects TRBV5-1 to TRBJ2-3, with 10 nucleotides matching TRBD2. CDR3 length: 16 amino acids. V gave up 0 bases and J gave up 4 bases; unmatched junction bases: 5. Germline V gene lookup returns CDR1 SGHRS and CDR2 YFSETQ. Written as DNA, the CDR3 is TGCGCCAGCAGCTTGGAGCCTAGCGGGAGCCCAGATACGCAGTATTTT. Its protein is CASSLEPSGSPDTQYF.